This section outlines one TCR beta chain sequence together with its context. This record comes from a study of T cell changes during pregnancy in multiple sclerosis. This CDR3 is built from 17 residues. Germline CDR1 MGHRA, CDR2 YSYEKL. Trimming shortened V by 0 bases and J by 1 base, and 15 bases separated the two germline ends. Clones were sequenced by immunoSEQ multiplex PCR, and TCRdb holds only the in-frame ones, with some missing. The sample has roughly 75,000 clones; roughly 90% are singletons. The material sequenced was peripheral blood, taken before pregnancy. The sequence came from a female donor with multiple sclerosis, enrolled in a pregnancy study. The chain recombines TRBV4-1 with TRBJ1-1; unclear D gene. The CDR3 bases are TGCGCCAGCAGCCAAGATTCGCGCCAGCGGTGGAACACTGAAGCTTTCTTT. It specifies CASSQDSRQRWNTEAFF.